The T cell receptor beta chain under discussion was sequenced for a study of OX40 agonist ivuxolimab in advanced cancers. This clone was seen once. This table comes from immunoSEQ multiplex PCR, and its TCRdb copy is limited to in-frame clones, with some not included. The data contain around 140,000 clones, 90% to 95% of them singletons. With 4 bases clipped from V and 2 bases from J, the junction kept 1 base outside the gene matches. The CDR3 loop spans 16 amino acids. CDR1 is SGHNT, CDR2 YYREEE, per germline (reference sequence). The V gene is TRBV5-4, the J gene TRBJ2-1; 15 bases map to TRBD2. The sample here was CD4+ or CD8+ T cells sorted from blood, taken in a trial of the OX40 agonist ivuxolimab. The sequence came from an adult with an advanced solid tumor such as melanoma, head and neck, liver or kidney cancer. The CDR3 region is CASSGLAGGTYNEQFF. DNA for the CDR3: TGTGCCAGCAGCGGACTAGCGGGAGGGACCTACAATGAGCAGTTCTTC.